This T cell receptor (beta chain) emerged from a study of cytomegalovirus exposure and HLA in healthy donors. Study-level background: From HLA-typed donors, an early data release held roughly 80 million unique TCRs.

In the PCR, 60 Vbeta and 13 Jbeta primers were used. Using immunoSEQ multiplex PCR, the repertoire was profiled, and TCRdb retains in-frame clones only, with some absent. Among 150,000 to 200,000 clones, over 60% were seen once, and the ten largest hold around 1%. Trimming removed 1 base from V and 4 bases from J; junction bases left unmatched: 1. The CDR3 runs 14 residues. The germline V gene has CDR1 LNHDA and CDR2 SQIVND (reference sequence). Findings of the study overall: Presence/absence analyses assumed roughly uniform sequencing depth across donors. CMV serostatus was the sole immune exposure information available.

Worth noting for this clone: What it binds is not known.

The rearrangement links TRBV19 to TRBJ1-2, with TRBD1 matching over 9 bases. Input material: PBMCs. The sequence derives from a woman aged 40-49 years in good health and CMV-seronegative. The CDR3 loop is CASSIATGGYGYTF. The CDR3 nucleotides read TGTGCCAGTAGTATAGCGACAGGGGGCTATGGCTACACCTTC. Drawing the rest from reference TRBV19 and TRBJ1-2, the complete variable domain is DGGITQSPKYLFRKEGQNVTLSCEQNLNHDAMYWYRQDPGQGLRLIYYSQIVNDFQKGDIAEGYSVSREKKESFPLTVTSAQKNPTAFYLCASSIATGGYGYTFGSGTRLTVV.